This entry lists 14 T cell receptor beta chains sequenced from one sample in a study of shared clonotypes between healthy human individuals. TCRdb's copy holds only in-frame clones and misses some; the assay was immunoSEQ multiplex PCR. The sample lists under 2.5 million clones, around 93% occurring once. Input material: naive CD4+ T cells from PBMCs. The subset here: CD45RA+ positively selected. The source is a man aged 18-30 years in good health. Some clones in this sample may be carry-over from other donors' samples.

This chain joins TRBV28 and TRBJ2-7, with D possibly called TRBD1 or TRBD2 (5 bases each). The germline V gene encodes CDR1 MDHEN and CDR2 SYDVKM. The CDR3 totals 16 residues. Trimming took 6 bases from V and 0 from J, leaving 18 bases between them. CDR3 DNA: TGTGCCAGCAGCGAGGTCGTCTGGGGGAGCTCCTACGAGCAGTACTTC. Encoded protein: CASSEVVWGSSYEQYF.

The V call is TRBV7-9, the J call TRBJ2-7, with 10 bases identical to TRBD2. Germline V gene sequence: CDR1 SEHNR, CDR2 FQNEAQ (reference sequence). CDR3 length: 15 residues. Germline trimming cut 5 bases from V and 1 base from J; bases unmatched to any gene: 5. CDR3 nucleotide sequence: TGTGCCAGCAGCATAACACTAGCGGGGTCCTACGAGCAGTACTTC. It is translated as CASSITLAGSYEQYF.

The genes are TRBV2 and TRBJ1-4; a weak D match, TRBD1 (5 bases). Trimming removed 3 bases at V and 5 bases at J, with 10 bases between. From germline, CDR1 is SNHLY and CDR2 FYNNEI. CDR3 length equals 14 residues. CDR3 protein: CASSDTAGNEKLFF. CDR3 sequence (DNA): TGTGCCAGCAGTGATACGGCAGGGAATGAAAAACTGTTTTTT. Supplemented by reference TRBV2 and TRBJ1-4, the full variable domain reads EPEVTQTPSHQVTQMGQEVILRCVPISNHLYFYWYRQILGQKVEFLVSFYNNEISEKSEIFDDQFSVERPDGSNFTLKIRSTKLEDSAMYFCASSDTAGNEKLFFGSGTQLSVL.

The DNA for the CDR3 is TGCGCCAGCAGTGCAGGGTTCACAGATACGCAGTATTTT. Protein: CASSAGFTDTQYF. This chain joins TRBV10-1 and TRBJ2-3; possibly TRBD1 for D (5 bases). Per germline, CDR1 WNHNN and CDR2 SYGVQD (reference sequence). V was clipped by 4 bases and J by 2 bases, with 7 bases between them. The CDR3 runs to 13 residues.

This chain joins TRBV19 and TRBJ2-2; the match to TRBD1 covers 8 bases. CDR3 size: 16 residues. The V gene end was trimmed by 6 bases and the J gene end by 8 bases; junction bases not matched to a gene: 14. Germline CDR1 LNHDA, CDR2 SQIVND (reference sequence). The CDR3 DNA is TGTGCCAGTAGCTCCTCGGGACAGGTCACTGCAGGGGAGCTGTTTTTT. It is translated as CASSSSGQVTAGELFF.

V gene TRBV5-1 combines with J gene TRBJ2-7; a possible D gene is TRBD2 (6 bases). This CDR3 region has 15 residues. Germline V gene data show CDR1 as SGHRS and CDR2 as YFSETQ. The V and J ends lost 3 bases and 3 bases respectively, with 16 bases between them. The CDR3 DNA is TGCGCCAGCAGCTACGCGGGACTGGGAGACTACGAGCAGTACTTC. Amino acids: CASSYAGLGDYEQYF.

The chain is built from TRBV11-2 and TRBJ2-7; D not resolved. The CDR3 contains 11 residues. V was pared by 6 bases and J by 0 bases, with 3 bases between. Germline values: CDR1 SGHAT, CDR2 FQNNGV. The CDR3 here is CASRGSYEQYF. In DNA form, the CDR3 reads TGTGCCAGCAGGGGCTCCTACGAGCAGTACTTC.

The V and J genes are TRBV10-3 and TRBJ2-2, with D uncertain. The CDR3 loop spans 14 amino acids. Germline-derived CDR1 and CDR2 are ENHRY and SYGVKD. V gave up 7 bases and J gave up 5 bases, with 14 bases separating them. CDR3: CAIKGYSLTGELFF. CDR3 nucleotides: TGTGCCATCAAAGGCTACTCCCTGACCGGGGAGCTGTTTTTT.

The rearrangement uses TRBV5-1 and TRBJ2-5; D is undetermined. CDR1 SGHRS and CDR2 YFSETQ come from the germline V gene. Trimming pared 4 bases from V and 2 bases from J, leaving 12 bases between. The CDR3 has 14 residues. The CDR3 sequence: CASSPSPGQETQYF. DNA for the CDR3: TGCGCCAGCAGCCCATCACCAGGACAAGAGACCCAGTACTTC.

This clone showed up just once. V gene TRBV11-2 combines with J gene TRBJ2-3; no firm D call. Germline V gives CDR1 SGHAT, CDR2 FQNNGV. The CDR3 covers 13 residues. V shed 3 bases and J shed 2 bases, with 6 bases lying between them. Here the CDR3 reads CASSFRPTDTQYF. The CDR3, as DNA: TGTGCCAGCAGCTTCCGTCCCACAGATACGCAGTATTTT.

The rearrangement links TRBV19 to TRBJ1-1; the D is unclear. The ends were cut back, 4 bases at V and 0 bases at J, with 9 bases in the middle. CDR1 and CDR2 from the germline V gene are LNHDA and SQIVND (reference sequence). The CDR3 covers 14 residues. The CDR3 is CASSRRTLNTEAFF. Here the CDR3 DNA reads TGTGCCAGTAGTAGACGGACTCTGAACACTGAAGCTTTCTTT.

This chain connects TRBV29-1 to TRBJ1-2; D is undetermined. Germline values: CDR1 SQVTM, CDR2 ANQGSEA. This CDR3 is 12 amino acids long. Trimming left V 3 bases short and J 4 bases short, with 9 bases between. In nucleotides, the CDR3 is TGCAGCGTTGAGGCAACTACCTATGGCTACACCTTC. Amino acid sequence: CSVEATTYGYTF.

This chain uses TRBV7-2 with TRBJ2-2; D is perhaps TRBD1 (5 bases). CDR1 is SGHTA, CDR2 FQGNSA, per germline. The CDR3 covers 15 residues. V was cut by 3 bases and J by 3 bases, with 11 bases left in between. The CDR3 DNA sequence: TGTGCCAGCAGCTTTTCAGGGCCTCACACCGGGGAGCTGTTTTTT. The encoded protein is CASSFSGPHTGELFF.

This rearrangement joins TRBV28 to TRBJ1-2; no firm D call. Between the trimmed V and J ends, which lost 4 bases and 2 bases, there was a span of 11 bases. The CDR3 has 14 amino acids. Germline V gives CDR1 MDHEN, CDR2 SYDVKM. The CDR3 DNA is TGTGCCAGCAGTTCTGACACCTTCAACTATGGCTACACCTTC. Translating it yields CASSSDTFNYGYTF.